These T cell receptor beta chains were read from a single sample in a study of blood T cell repertoires in COVID-19. The method was immunoSEQ multiplex PCR; TCRdb's version includes in-frame clones alone and lacks a portion of them. The repertoire holds approximately 250,000 clones, with 83% as singletons. The sequenced sample consisted of peripheral blood. These TCRs come from a human donor in a cohort sampled during active COVID-19. The CDR3 runs from the conserved cysteine through the conserved F or W. D genes are given only for firm matches. Clone size is not always given. Where it is, it says once, few, many or a class for expanded clones.

D	V	size	J	CDR3	DNA
TRBD2	TRBV5-1	-	TRBJ2-7	CASSRSSGSTYEQYF	TGCGCCAGCAGCCGTTCTAGCGGTTCAACCTACGAGCAGTACTTC
-	TRBV10-2	once	TRBJ2-3	CASSVTGQVTDTQYF	TGCGCCAGCAGTGTGACAGGACAAGTAACAGATACGCAGTATTTT
-	TRBV5-1	once	TRBJ1-4	CASSFLGGDEKLFF	TGCGCCAGCAGCTTCTTAGGGGGGGATGAAAAACTGTTTTTT
-	TRBV30	-	TRBJ1-5	CAWSGQTDQPQHF	TGTGCCTGGAGTGGACAGACAGATCAGCCCCAGCATTTT
-	TRBV15	-	TRBJ1-3	CATSRDQGSGNTIYF	TGTGCCACCAGCAGAGACCAGGGTTCTGGAAACACCATATATTTT
TRBD1	TRBV4-2	once	TRBJ1-4	CASSQVDRVNEKLFF	TGTGCCAGCAGCCAAGTGGACAGGGTGAATGAAAAACTGTTTTTT
-	TRBV5-8	-	TRBJ2-7	CASSLHRADEQYF	TGTGCCAGCAGCTTGCACAGGGCCGACGAGCAGTACTTC
TRBD1	TRBV9	-	TRBJ2-5	CASSADRGWETQYF	TGTGCCAGCAGCGCGGACAGGGGATGGGAGACCCAGTACTTC
-	TRBV15	-	TRBJ2-1	CATSRDKGAWNEQFF	TGTGCCACCAGCAGAGATAAAGGGGCGTGGAATGAGCAGTTCTTC
TRBD1	TRBV11-2	-	TRBJ2-3	CAGRDRYTDTQYF	TGTGCCGGCCGGGACAGGTACACAGATACGCAGTATTTT
TRBD1	TRBV10-3	few	TRBJ1-2	CAIRAIRDSENYTF	TGTGCCATCAGAGCGATCCGGGACAGTGAGAACTACACCTTC
-	TRBV7-9	-	TRBJ2-7	CASSQGANRVREEQYF	TGTGCCAGCAGCCAAGGGGCGAACAGGGTACGAGAGGAGCAGTACTTC
-	TRBV27	once	TRBJ1-2	CASRNRRDKGGYTF	TGTGCCAGCAGGAACCGCCGGGACAAGGGTGGCTACACCTTC
TRBD2	TRBV5-1	-	TRBJ2-7	CASSFTGTSGRGEQYF	TGCGCCAGCAGCTTTACCGGGACTAGCGGGAGGGGCGAGCAGTACTTC
-	TRBV7-9	-	TRBJ1-5	CASSESNRDQPQHF	TGTGCCAGCAGTGAGTCGAACAGGGACCAGCCCCAGCATTTT
-	TRBV27	-	TRBJ1-1	CASSFSGANTEAFF	TGTGCCAGCAGTTTTTCAGGGGCGAACACTGAAGCTTTCTTT
TRBD1	TRBV11-2	-	TRBJ1-6	CASSSYQESRRQGFSPLHF	TGTGCCAGCAGCTCTTACCAAGAGAGCCGAAGACAGGGGTTCTCACCCCTCCACTTT
-	TRBV5-1	-	TRBJ1-1	CASSFGREGTEAFF	TGCGCCAGCAGCTTCGGCAGGGAAGGAACTGAAGCTTTCTTT
TRBD2	TRBV6-5	-	TRBJ2-4	CASMSPSGGAGIQYF	TGTGCCAGCATGTCCCCTAGCGGGGGGGCGGGCATTCAGTACTTC
TRBD1	TRBV7-8	-	TRBJ1-1	CASSLRDRKPNTEAFF	TGTGCCAGCAGCTTAAGGGACAGAAAACCGAACACTGAAGCTTTCTTT
-	TRBV27	-	TRBJ1-1	CASRSSRGILTEAFF	TGTGCCAGCAGATCCTCACGGGGGATCCTCACTGAAGCTTTCTTT
TRBD2	TRBV6-4	-	TRBJ2-2	CASSPRTSGGGELFF	TGTGCCAGCAGTCCCCGGACTAGCGGGGGCGGGGAGCTGTTTTTT
TRBD1	TRBV5-1	few	TRBJ2-1	CASSLGGTGVHEQFF	TGCGCCAGCAGCTTGGGTGGGACAGGGGTGCATGAGCAGTTCTTC
TRBD1	TRBV4-2	-	TRBJ1-1	CASSLGGQGNTEAFF	TGTGCCAGCAGCCTCGGTGGACAGGGGAACACTGAAGCTTTCTTT
TRBD2	TRBV28	-	TRBJ2-3	CESNSGRGSDTQYF	TGTGAAAGCAATAGCGGGAGGGGGTCAGATACGCAGTATTTT
-	TRBV19	once	TRBJ1-5	CASSIRTYSNQPQHF	TGTGCCAGTAGTATTAGAACCTATAGCAATCAGCCCCAGCATTTT
TRBD1	TRBV27	-	TRBJ2-5	CASSPRGGQGRIQETQYF	TGTGCCAGCAGTCCGAGAGGGGGACAGGGGCGAATCCAAGAGACCCAGTACTTC
-	TRBV5-4	-	TRBJ2-7	CASSRAGTLHYEQYF	TGTGCCAGCAGCCGGGCCGGGACTTTACACTACGAGCAGTACTTC
-	TRBV9	few	TRBJ2-2	CASSVAAGSNTGELFF	TGTGCCAGCAGCGTAGCGGCAGGTTCGAACACCGGGGAGCTGTTTTTT
TRBD1	TRBV24-1	once	TRBJ2-5	CATSGGGTGLAETQYF	TGTGCCACCAGTGGGGGCGGGACAGGGTTGGCGGAGACCCAGTACTTC
-	TRBV10-1	-	TRBJ2-7	CASSEGTESSYEQYF	TGCGCCAGCAGTGAGGGGACTGAAAGCTCCTACGAGCAGTACTTC
-	TRBV4-2	many	TRBJ1-1	CASSRWGGAKTEAFF	TGTGCCAGCAGCCGCTGGGGGGGTGCAAAAACTGAAGCTTTCTTT
-	TRBV3-1/TRBV3-2	-	TRBJ1-2	CASSLRAGDYGYTF	TGTGCCAGCAGCCTACGCGCAGGGGACTATGGCTACACCTTC
TRBD2	TRBV11-2	once	TRBJ2-7	CASSLRTSGGDFSYEQYF	TGTGCCAGCAGCTTAAGGACTAGCGGGGGAGACTTCTCCTACGAGCAGTACTTC
TRBD1	TRBV3-1/TRBV3-2	-	TRBJ2-2	CASSQAQGSTGELFF	TGTGCCAGCAGCCAAGCACAGGGGTCCACCGGGGAGCTGTTTTTT
TRBD1	TRBV19	-	TRBJ2-7	CASSRGKDRGGFHEQYF	TGTGCCAGTAGTAGAGGGAAGGACAGGGGAGGCTTCCACGAGCAGTACTTC
TRBD1	TRBV18	-	TRBJ1-3	CASSSTGQNTIYF	TGTGCCAGCTCATCGACAGGGCAAAACACCATATATTTT
-	TRBV12-2	-	TRBJ2-7	CASPFRLAGVSYEQYF	TGTGCAAGTCCCTTCAGACTAGCGGGAGTCTCCTACGAGCAGTACTTC
-	TRBV24-1	-	TRBJ2-6	CATSDSPGSGANVLTF	TGTGCCACCAGTGATTCCCCAGGGTCTGGGGCCAACGTCCTGACTTTC
-	TRBV2	-	TRBJ2-7	CASSQGAYEQYF	TGTGCCAGCAGCCAAGGGGCCTACGAGCAGTACTTC
-	TRBV19	-	TRBJ1-1	CASSILTRNTEAFF	TGTGCCAGTAGTATTTTAACGAGGAACACTGAAGCTTTCTTT
-	TRBV5-1	-	TRBJ2-5	CASRYDFLETQYF	TGCGCCAGCAGATACGACTTTTTGGAGACCCAGTACTTC
TRBD1	TRBV5-1	once	TRBJ1-6	CASSSQGANSPLHF	TGCGCCAGCAGCTCACAGGGGGCTAATTCACCCCTCCACTTT
TRBD1	TRBV5-4	once	TRBJ1-2	CASSSGTGINYGYTF	TGTGCCAGCAGCTCCGGGACAGGGATTAACTATGGCTACACCTTC
TRBD1	TRBV7-2	-	TRBJ2-7	CASSLITGVYEQYF	TGTGCCAGCAGCCTAATAACAGGGGTCTACGAGCAGTACTTC
-	TRBV6-6	-	TRBJ1-1	CASSFRRTGTEAFF	TGTGCCAGCAGTTTTCGACGTACAGGCACTGAAGCTTTCTTT
-	TRBV6-1	-	TRBJ1-4	CASSDLKGGPGNEKLFF	TGTGCCAGCAGTGACCTAAAGGGGGGGCCGGGAAATGAAAAACTGTTTTTT
-	TRBV7-9	-	TRBJ1-1	CASSHTTSEAFF	TGTGCCAGCAGTCATACTACGAGTGAAGCTTTCTTT
-	TRBV11-2	once	TRBJ1-3	CASSPTAFSGNTIYF	TGTGCCAGCAGCCCAACAGCTTTCTCTGGAAACACCATATATTTT
TRBD1	TRBV28	-	TRBJ1-1	CASSLERQGIGSRAFF	TGTGCCAGCAGTCTCGAGAGACAGGGTATAGGGTCTAGGGCTTTCTTT
TRBD1	TRBV19	-	TRBJ1-5	CASSSITGTGTDQPQHF	TGTGCCAGTAGTTCTATAACCGGGACAGGGACCGATCAGCCCCAGCATTTT
TRBD2	TRBV28	once	TRBJ2-3	CASTDGGATDTQYF	TGTGCCAGCACCGACGGGGGGGCCACAGATACGCAGTATTTT
TRBD2	TRBV29-1	few	TRBJ2-7	CSVRTSGNSRQYF	TGCAGCGTCAGGACTAGCGGAAACAGTCGGCAGTACTTC
-	TRBV2	-	TRBJ2-3	CASSGRGGAENTDTQYF	TGTGCCAGCAGTGGGCGAGGAGGGGCGGAGAACACAGATACGCAGTATTTT